This T cell receptor beta chain came from a study of blood T cell repertoires in COVID-19 (dated by TCRdb to 2018 to 2021). As for the study more broadly: The collaborator samples originated in the United States, Italy and Spain and spanned the acute and convalescent phases of COVID-19. The material from the prospective study consisted of cDNA or gDNA derived from T cells, B-cell-depleted T cells, or PBMCs. Subjects who had been exposed to COVID-19, were actively infected with it, or had recovered from it provided the deeply sampled blood TCRbeta repertoires that made up the dataset. The repertoires were released in a freely available public database meant as a resource for research on the immune response to SARS-CoV-2. The samples were drawn from the first 160 participants of the ongoing ImmuneRACE study and from 1,254 subjects provided by 6 global collaborators. The sample metadata nearly always contained a de-identified subject ID, COVID-19 status, age in years and sex. Where HLA class I and class II types were available, the types were taken from metadata supplied by the sample provider, not from assay-based typing.

Overall study results and their limits: The amount of clinical and demographic metadata varied by source and participant and was provided uncurated.

Turning to this clone: This clone's antigen is unknown. No much larger clonotype is one base removed from it; base qualities were not supplied.

Each collaborating institution followed its own protocols to collect whole blood in K2EDTA tubes. For TCRbeta analysis, collaborator samples were shipped as frozen whole blood, as isolated PBMCs, or as DNA extracted from either sample type. From cysteine to phenylalanine, the CDR3 is 13 amino acids long. Only the CDR3 DNA stays, 39 bases, in frame from base 1. The CDR1 and CDR2 encoded by the germline V gene are SGHAT and FQNNGV. V loses 9 bases, J loses 4 bases, and the germline ends lie 14 bases apart. TCRbeta CDR3 regions were amplified from genomic DNA using the immunoSEQ Assay, a bias-controlled multiplex PCR. In the paper's pipeline: The number of nucleated cells in each sample was estimated by amplification of reference gene primers within the assay. Sequence reads were collapsed and filtered to measure the absolute abundance of every unique TCRbeta CDR3 rearrangement. For each sample, productive Simpson clonality was calculated as the square root of Simpson's diversity index across productive rearrangements. In its TCRdb copy, this immuneACCESS table keeps in-frame sequences only and misses some clones. Where compared with another copy, unresolved V genes explain less than half of these, and the others have no known cause. That table gives V, J and clone size, and the DNA gave D and trimming. This sample lists 200,000 to 250,000 clones; around 88% were detected once. The ten largest clones add up to 1.5% of the sample.

This receptor was identified in a man aged 18 to 30 with active or convalescent COVID-19. The chain couples TRBV11-2 to TRBJ2-3, with the D gene not confidently named. Sequenced material: peripheral blood. The CDR3 reads as follows: CASAKSGPDTQYF. In nucleotides, the sequence is TGTGCCAGTGCTAAAAGTGGGCCAGATACGCAGTATTTT.